Sequencing of this T cell receptor (beta chain) was carried out in a study of CXCR3-negative and CXCR3-positive naive CD8 T cells. Study as a whole: The libraries together contributed some 140 million TRB reads, each supplying about 1.5 +/- 0.3 million.

Carrying UMI labels, the TRB cDNA libraries were prepared through 5' RACE. No DNA is given; TCRdb re-called the 5' RACE reads and lists each CDR3 protein once. This sample contains 75,000 to 100,000 distinct CDR3 sequences. Regarding the study as a whole: The TRBV-TRBJ usage of naive CXCR3-negative and CXCR3-positive cells was similar, but that of memory cells differed. Naive subsets were similarly diverse, while memory CD8+ repertoires were much less diverse.

This CDR3 contains 12 residues. Details on this clonotype: The antigen remains unidentified.

Naive CD8+ T cells displayed a CD45RO-CCR7+CD27+CD95- phenotype. The sequenced sample was naive CXCR3- CD8+ T cells from blood. Subset meaning: CD45RO-CCR7+CD27+CD95- naive CD8+ T cells lacking CXCR3 (TNR3-). The source of this sequence is a human donor in good health. Some clones in this sample may be carry-over from other donors' samples. The V gene is TRBV12-3 or TRBV12-4, the J gene TRBJ2-1; no DNA is available, so the TRBD1 call from TCRdb remains unchecked. CDR3 region: CASTNPGNEQFF.